The 25 T cell receptor beta chains given below trace back to one sample, sequenced in a study of cytomegalovirus exposure and HLA in healthy donors. This PCR relied on a set of 60 Vbeta primers and 13 Jbeta primers. Sequencing was performed with immunoSEQ multiplex PCR; in TCRdb, only in-frame clones are kept and a portion is missing. Among under 200,000 clones, 85% were seen once, and the ten largest hold around 2.3%. The sample comprised PBMCs. Source of these receptors: a woman aged 45-65 years in good health and CMV-seronegative.

The chain uses TRBV5-1 and TRBJ1-4; no reliable D call. Trimming cost V 0 bases and J 2 bases, with 8 bases left between them. Germline values: CDR1 SGHRS, CDR2 YFSETQ. CDR3 length equals 15 residues. The CDR3 nucleotides read TGCGCCAGCAGCTTGGCCCCGGGGACTAATGAAAAACTGTTTTTT. Encoded protein: CASSLAPGTNEKLFF.

This chain joins TRBV10-3 and TRBJ1-1; 11 nucleotides align to TRBD1. Trimming took 0 bases from V and 5 from J; bases not matched to a gene: 8. The V gene's germline CDR1 is ENHRY and CDR2 SYGVKD. The CDR3 runs 17 residues. The CDR3 sequence is CAISESMGTGGSTEAFF. The CDR3 coding sequence is TGTGCCATCAGTGAGTCGATGGGGACAGGGGGAAGTACTGAAGCTTTCTTT.

The chain links TRBV29-1 to TRBJ2-1, with 11 bases lining up with TRBD2. Per the germline V gene, CDR1 is SQVTM and CDR2 is ANQGSEA. The CDR3 loop spans 16 amino acids. The ends lost 6 bases at V and 6 bases at J; junction bases unmatched: 13. CDR3 sequence (DNA): TGCAGCGTCGCGACTAGCGGGGCCCCAGGGGCCAATGAGCAGTTCTTC. It translates to CSVATSGAPGANEQFF.

The gene calls are TRBV28 and TRBJ1-1; TRBD1 is a possible D gene (6 bases). In germline, CDR1 is MDHEN, CDR2 SYDVKM. V was cut by 3 bases and J by 3 bases, with 11 bases left in between. The CDR3 is made up of 14 amino acids. The CDR3 loop is CASSFWGHDTEAFF. The CDR3 DNA sequence: TGTGCCAGCAGTTTCTGGGGGCACGACACTGAAGCTTTCTTT.

This clone was picked up a small number of times. The genes are TRBV4-1 and TRBJ2-3, with TRBD2 matching 8 bases. Germline V lookup: CDR1 MGHRA, CDR2 YSYEKL. The CDR3 sequence is 15 residues long. V dropped 1 base and J dropped 4; count of bases not matched to a gene: 4. CDR3 bases: TGCGCCAGCAGCCAAGTGATCGGGAGGGCAGATACGCAGTATTTT. It encodes CASSQVIGRADTQYF.

J is TRBJ2-1 and V is TRBV7-9; 8 nucleotides match TRBD2. The germline CDR1 and CDR2 sequences are SEHNR and FQNEAQ (reference sequence). The CDR3 covers 15 residues. V dropped 4 bases and J dropped 7; count of bases not matched to a gene: 9. CDR3 region: CASSSQGVAGNEQFF. The CDR3 nucleotides read TGTGCCAGCAGCTCCCAGGGTGTAGCGGGAAATGAGCAGTTCTTC.

V usage is TRBV28 and J usage is TRBJ2-1; TRBD2 is a possible D gene (5 bases). V lost 3 bases and J lost 1, with 10 bases in between. This CDR3 spans 15 amino acids. The germline CDR1 and CDR2 sequences are MDHEN and SYDVKM. CDR3 bases: TGTGCCAGCAGTTTGTCCAGGAGGTCCTACAATGAGCAGTTCTTC. Translated: CASSLSRRSYNEQFF.

The rearrangement joins TRBV6-5 to TRBJ2-1; 8 bases are shared with TRBD2. The J segment lost 8 bases and the V segment lost 4 bases, leaving 10 bases of the junction unmatched. Germline V gives CDR1 MNHEY, CDR2 SVGAGI. This CDR3 has 15 residues. The CDR3 DNA reads as TGTGCCAGCAGTTCTGGCGGGAGGCTACTGGATGAGCAGTTCTTC. Protein: CASSSGGRLLDEQFF.

V is TRBV5-1 and J is TRBJ2-7; 7 nucleotides line up with TRBD2. Germline trimming cut 0 bases from V and 4 bases from J; bases unmatched to any gene: 13. The V gene's germline CDR1 is SGHRS and CDR2 YFSETQ. The CDR3 covers 17 residues. The CDR3 region is CASSLVGGGAGGYEQYF. As DNA, the CDR3 is TGCGCCAGCAGCTTGGTGGGAGGTGGCGCCGGGGGGTACGAGCAGTACTTC.

In its sample, this clone was seen a few times. V and J are TRBV5-1 and TRBJ2-3; D gene uncertain. Germline CDR1 is SGHRS and CDR2 is YFSETQ. This CDR3 is built from 14 residues. V lost 3 bases and J 4 bases, leaving 12 bases between the germline ends. CDR3 sequence: CASSYRTGADTQYF. CDR3 DNA sequence: TGCGCCAGCAGCTATCGTACGGGTGCAGATACGCAGTATTTT.

The J gene is TRBJ2-5, the V gene TRBV27; 10 bases agree with TRBD1. The CDR3 contains 16 residues. The trim removed 4 bases at V and 4 bases at J, leaving 9 bases unmatched. Looked up from germline, CDR1 is MNHEY and CDR2 is SMNVEV (reference sequence). CDR3 sequence: CASSYYRQGAGETQYF. CDR3 DNA: TGTGCCAGCAGTTACTACAGACAGGGGGCTGGAGAGACCCAGTACTTC.

The chain carries TRBV25-1 and TRBJ2-2; a possible D gene is TRBD1 (7 bases). The V end was cut by 2 bases, the J end by 6 bases, with 13 bases between. The CDR3 is made up of 15 amino acids. The V gene's germline CDR1 is MGHDK and CDR2 SYGVNS. CDR3 protein: CASSEKGAGPGELFF. The CDR3 DNA reads as TGTGCCAGCAGTGAAAAGGGGGCGGGGCCCGGGGAGCTGTTTTTT.

The chain carries TRBV25-1 and TRBJ1-2, with a possible D match to TRBD1 (5 bases). Trimming removed 9 bases at V and 1 base at J, with 24 bases between. CDR1 and CDR2 from the germline V gene are MGHDK and SYGVNS. CDR3 length: 17 residues. In DNA, the CDR3 is TGTGCCAGGGGGGGTTTTATTAAGGCTGACAATAACTATGGCTACACCTTC. Its translation: CARGGFIKADNNYGYTF.

The J gene is TRBJ1-2, the V gene TRBV5-4, with D unresolved. This CDR3 has 13 residues. Germline V gives CDR1 SGHNT, CDR2 YYREEE (reference sequence). V was cut by 4 bases and J by 4 bases, with 11 bases left in between. As DNA, the CDR3 is TGTGCCAGCAGCCTACGGGGAATCTATGGCTACACCTTC. Protein sequence: CASSLRGIYGYTF. Using reference TRBV5-4 and TRBJ1-2 for the parts outside the CDR3, the full variable domain is ETGVTQSPTHLIKTRGQQVTLRCSSQSGHNTVSWYQQALGQGPQFIFQYYREEENGRGNFPPRFSGLQFPNYSSELNVNALELDDSALYLCASSLRGIYGYTFGSGTRLTVV.

V and J are TRBV7-8 and TRBJ2-7; tentatively, D is TRBD2 (5 bases). This CDR3 comprises 14 residues. In germline, CDR1 is SGHVS, CDR2 FQNEAQ. Trimming pared 5 bases from V and 0 bases from J, leaving 11 bases between. The CDR3 here is CASSLQRTSYEQYF. CDR3 nucleotide sequence: TGTGCCAGCAGCCTCCAGCGGACCTCCTACGAGCAGTACTTC. Based on the CDR3 plus reference TRBV7-8 and TRBJ2-7, the full variable domain is GAGVSQSPRYKVAKRGQDVALRCDPISGHVSLFWYQQALGQGPEFLTYFQNEAQLDKSGLPSDRFFAERPEGSVSTLKIQRTQQEDSAVYLCASSLQRTSYEQYFGPGTRLTVT.

The chain is built from TRBV29-1 and TRBJ2-2; 7 positions agree with TRBD1. V shed 6 bases, J shed 8 bases, and the junction held 9 bases outside the gene matches. CDR3 length: 13 residues. Germline V lookup: CDR1 SQVTM, CDR2 ANQGSEA. The CDR3 nucleotides are TGCAGCGTCCGAGACAGGGAAGCAGGGGAGCTGTTTTTT. Amino acid sequence: CSVRDREAGELFF.

This sequence joins TRBV10-2 and TRBJ1-1; possible D gene TRBD1, 6 bases. V was shortened by 4 bases and J by 0 bases, with 15 bases between the two germline ends. This CDR3 comprises 16 residues. CDR1 WSHSY and CDR2 SAAADI come from the germline V gene. This CDR3 is CASSVTGLQLNTEAFF. CDR3 DNA: TGCGCCAGCAGTGTCACAGGGCTGCAGTTGAACACTGAAGCTTTCTTT.

The V gene is TRBV7-9, the J gene TRBJ1-2, with 7 bases fitting TRBD1. This CDR3 region has 14 residues. The V gene end was trimmed by 1 base and the J gene end by 8 bases; junction bases not matched to a gene: 7. Germline V gene sequence: CDR1 SEHNR, CDR2 FQNEAQ (reference sequence). CDR3 coding DNA: TGTGCCAGCAGCTTAGGAGAGGGGGCTTCGGGCTACACCTTC. The encoded protein is CASSLGEGASGYTF.

The V and J genes are TRBV30 and TRBJ2-1; TRBD2 matches at 11 bases. The length of the CDR3 is 14 residues. Germline assignment: CDR1 GTSNPN and CDR2 SVGIG (reference sequence). With 3 bases clipped from V and 8 bases from J, the junction kept 6 bases outside the gene matches. CDR3 sequence: CAWRVSGRGDEQFF. The CDR3, as DNA: TGTGCCTGGAGGGTTAGCGGGAGGGGTGATGAGCAGTTCTTC.

This clone has just one count. The V gene is TRBV7-2, the J gene TRBJ2-4; D is undetermined. The ends were cut back, 5 bases at V and 1 base at J, with 9 bases in the middle. Germline V gives CDR1 SGHTA, CDR2 FQGNSA. This CDR3 has 14 amino acids. The CDR3 nucleotides are TGTGCCAGCAGCCCCGGTTGGGCCAAAAACATTCAGTACTTC. Encoded protein: CASSPGWAKNIQYF. The full variable domain, in which reference TRBV7-2 and TRBJ2-4 provide the parts outside the CDR3, is GAGVSQSPSNKVTEKGKDVELRCDPISGHTALYWYRQSLGQGLEFLIYFQGNSAPDKSGLPSDRFSAERTGGSVSTLTIQRTQQEDSAVYLCASSPGWAKNIQYFGAGTRLSVL.

J is TRBJ2-7 and V is TRBV15, with 7 nucleotides matching TRBD1. CDR1 and CDR2 from the germline V gene are LNHNV and YYDKDF (reference sequence). The CDR3 loop spans 16 amino acids. V lost 2 bases to trimming and J lost 0 bases; unmatched junction nucleotides: 7. This CDR3 reads CATSRRLGQPSYEQYF. CDR3 bases: TGTGCCACCAGCAGACGATTGGGACAGCCCTCCTACGAGCAGTACTTC.

The rearrangement joins TRBV7-2 to TRBJ1-2; TRBD1 agrees at 7 bases. The CDR3 contains 13 residues. CDR1 is SGHTA, CDR2 FQGNSA, per germline. V shed 5 bases, J shed 4 bases, and the junction held 4 bases outside the gene matches. The CDR3 region is CASSPGTVYGYTF. DNA of the CDR3: TGTGCCAGCAGCCCTGGGACAGTCTATGGCTACACCTTC.

To note about this clone: A junction boundary mismatches the germline segment, possibly from a read error. This rearrangement joins TRBV4-1 to TRBJ2-7; possible D gene TRBD1, 5 bases. The germline V gene encodes CDR1 MGHRA and CDR2 YSYEKL. The CDR3 covers 15 residues. The CDR3: CASSQGRGTPYKQYF. The CDR3 DNA follows: TGCGCCAGCAGCCAGGGTAGGGGAACCCCCTACAAGCAGTACTTC.

The chain is built from TRBV5-1 and TRBJ2-7; 10 nucleotides align to TRBD2. The CDR3 has 16 residues. J gave up 4 bases and V 0 bases, and 7 bases lay outside the gene matches. Germline loops: CDR1 SGHRS, CDR2 YFSETQ. CDR3: CASSLEGAGGPYEQYF. The CDR3 nucleotides read TGCGCCAGCAGCTTGGAGGGAGCGGGAGGGCCGTACGAGCAGTACTTC.

This rearrangement joins TRBV11-2 to TRBJ1-5; 12 positions match TRBD1. V trimming: 5 bases; J trimming: 4 bases; junction bases outside the gene matches: 12. The CDR3 is 18 amino acids. Per germline, CDR1 SGHAT and CDR2 FQNNGV. CDR3 amino acids: CASSLGTGGIFGNQPQHF. Here the CDR3 DNA reads TGTGCCAGCAGCCTGGGGACAGGGGGCATTTTTGGTAATCAGCCCCAGCATTTT. The variable domain in full, with the rest retrieved from reference TRBV11-2 and TRBJ1-5, is EAGVAQSPRYKIIEKRQSVAFWCNPISGHATLYWYQQILGQGPKLLIQFQNNGVVDDSQLPKDRFSAERLKGVDSTLKIQPAKLEDSAVYLCASSLGTGGIFGNQPQHFGDGTRLSIL.